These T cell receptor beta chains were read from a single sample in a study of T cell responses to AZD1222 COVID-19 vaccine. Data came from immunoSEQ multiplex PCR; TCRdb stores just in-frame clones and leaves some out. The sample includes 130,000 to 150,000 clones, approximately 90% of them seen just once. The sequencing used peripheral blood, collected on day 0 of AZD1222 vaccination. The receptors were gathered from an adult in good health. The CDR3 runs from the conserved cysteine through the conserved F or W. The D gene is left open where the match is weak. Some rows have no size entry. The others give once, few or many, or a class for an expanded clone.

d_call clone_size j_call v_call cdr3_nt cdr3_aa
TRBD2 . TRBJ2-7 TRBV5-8 TGTGCCAGCAGCTTGAGGCTTTCTGGACTAGGGCAGTACTTC CASSLRLSGLGQYF
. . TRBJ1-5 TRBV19 TGTGCCAGTAGTACAGGGGATCTGAATCAGCCCCAGCATTTT CASSTGDLNQPQHF
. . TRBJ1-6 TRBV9 TGTGCCAGCAGCGTGACAGGCCTGCCTAATTCACCCCTCCACTTT CASSVTGLPNSPLHF
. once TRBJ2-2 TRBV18 TGTGCCAGCTCGCCCGGGACAAGGAACACCGGGGAGCTGTTTTTT CASSPGTRNTGELFF
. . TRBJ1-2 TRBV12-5 TGTGCTAGTGGTTTGACCCTCGCCCCTACCCCACGCTATGGCTACACCTTC CASGLTLAPTPRYGYTF
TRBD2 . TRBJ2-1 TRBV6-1 TGTGCCAGCAGTGAAAGTCTTGGACTAGGGAGTTCTGAGCAGTTCTTC CASSESLGLGSSEQFF
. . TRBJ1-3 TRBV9 TGTGCCAGCAGCGTTGGCACTTACTCTGGAAACACCATATATTTT CASSVGTYSGNTIYF
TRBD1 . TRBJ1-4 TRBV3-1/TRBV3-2 TGTGCCAGCAGCCAAAACCGGGACAGGGGCCCTCGGGGTAATGAAAAACTGTTTTTT CASSQNRDRGPRGNEKLFF
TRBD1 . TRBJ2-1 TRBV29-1 TGCAGCGCACGGACAGGCCGGGGCAATGAGCAGTTCTTC CSARTGRGNEQFF
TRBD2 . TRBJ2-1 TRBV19 TGTGCCAGTAGGGGACTAGCGGGTTCAGATGAGCAGTTCTTC CASRGLAGSDEQFF
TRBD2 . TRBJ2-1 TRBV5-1 TGCGCCAGCAGCCAGGGACTAGCGGGGGGGCCTCAATCCTACAATGAGCAGTTCTTC CASSQGLAGGPQSYNEQFF
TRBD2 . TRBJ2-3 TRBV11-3 TGTGCCAGCAGCCAGACTAGCGCATCAGATACGCAGTATTTT CASSQTSASDTQYF
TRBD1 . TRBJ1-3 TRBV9 TGTGCCAGCAGCGTAGGGACAGGGGGCTATAACACTGGAAACACCATATATTTT CASSVGTGGYNTGNTIYF
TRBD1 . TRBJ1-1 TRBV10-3 TGTGCCATCAGTGAGTCGAGGGGGGACAGGGGGCGTCGGGACACTGAAGCTTTCTTT CAISESRGDRGRRDTEAFF
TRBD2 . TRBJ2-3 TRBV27 TGTGCCAGCAGTCAGGGACTAGCGTTAACAGATACGCAGTATTTT CASSQGLALTDTQYF
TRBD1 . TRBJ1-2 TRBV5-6 TGTGCCAGCAGCTCAGGGGGCGCGGACTATGGCTACACCTTC CASSSGGADYGYTF
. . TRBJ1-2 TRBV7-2 TGTGCCAGCAGCCCAAGAGGGGGTTGGGGCAGCGGCTACACCTTC CASSPRGGWGSGYTF
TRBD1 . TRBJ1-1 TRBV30 TGTGCCTGGAGTGTAGGAGGGGGCGGTGAAGCTTTCTTT CAWSVGGGGEAFF
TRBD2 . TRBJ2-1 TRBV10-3 TGTGCCACGACTAGCGGGGGCCCCCAGGGCTCCTACAATGAGCAGTTCTTC CATTSGGPQGSYNEQFF
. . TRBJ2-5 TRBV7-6 TGTGCCAGCAGCTTATTTTCAGGGGCCGACTTGTGGGGGATTCAAGAGACCCAGTACTTC CASSLFSGADLWGIQETQYF
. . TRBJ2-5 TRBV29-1 TGCAGCGGTACGAGGGAAGTTGGAGAGACCCAGTACTTC CSGTREVGETQYF
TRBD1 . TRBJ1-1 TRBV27 TGTGCCAGCAGTTCGACAGGGGGGAGCACTGAAGCTTTCTTT CASSSTGGSTEAFF
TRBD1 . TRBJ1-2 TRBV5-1 TGCGCCAGCAGCTTGACTACAGGGGAACCGAGTGGCTACACCTTC CASSLTTGEPSGYTF
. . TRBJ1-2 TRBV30 TGTGCCTGGAGTTCGAACTATGGCTACACCTTC CAWSSNYGYTF
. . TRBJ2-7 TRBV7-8 TGTGCCAGCAGCTTACCACCGAACTCCTACGAGCAGTACTTC CASSLPPNSYEQYF
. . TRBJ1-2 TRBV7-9 TGTGCCAGCACCGGGCATGATATTTATGGCTACACCTTC CASTGHDIYGYTF
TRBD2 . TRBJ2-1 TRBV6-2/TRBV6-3 TGTGCCAGCAGTGGCCACAGCGGGGGGGTTAGGTCCTACAATGAGCAGTTCTTC CASSGHSGGVRSYNEQFF
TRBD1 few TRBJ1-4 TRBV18 TGTGCCAGCTCACGCGCGACAGGGTTGGGTGAAAAACTGTTTTTT CASSRATGLGEKLFF
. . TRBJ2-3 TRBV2 TGTGCCAGCAGTGAAAGAAAAGCGGGCTTTAACTCAGCAGATACGCAGTATTTT CASSERKAGFNSADTQYF
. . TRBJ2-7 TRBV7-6 TGTGCCAGCAGCATAGAACCTCCCACAGGGCAAAGGGCCGAGCAGTACTTC CASSIEPPTGQRAEQYF
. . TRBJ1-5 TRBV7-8 TGTGCCAGCAGCTTAGTGGCAGGCAATCAGCCCCAGCATTTT CASSLVAGNQPQHF